One sample yielded the 16 T cell receptor beta chains listed below, sequenced in a study of blood T cell repertoires in COVID-19. Sequencing used immunoSEQ multiplex PCR; TCRdb keeps in-frame clones, though not all of them. The repertoire holds about 110,000 clones, with around 81% as singletons. Sequences were obtained from peripheral blood. The receptors were gathered from a woman aged 65 to 85 with acute or convalescent COVID-19.

V is TRBV6-4 and J is TRBJ2-1; no definite D call. The germline CDR1 and CDR2 sequences are MRHNA and SNTAGT. This CDR3 region has 13 residues. Trimming shortened V by 0 bases and J by 8 bases, and 8 bases separated the two germline ends. CDR3 amino acids: CASSDSSLDEQFF. CDR3 bases: TGTGCCAGCAGTGACTCGAGTCTTGATGAGCAGTTCTTC.

V usage is TRBV5-5 and J usage is TRBJ2-5; TRBD1 matches at 9 bases. This CDR3 is built from 16 residues. Germline CDR1 SGHKS, CDR2 YYEKEE (reference sequence). Losses at the gene ends were 4 bases for V and 2 bases for J; bases not matched to a gene: 9. The CDR3 loop reads CASSKGTGTQQETQYF. CDR3 nucleotides: TGTGCCAGCAGCAAGGGGACAGGGACGCAACAAGAGACCCAGTACTTC.

The chain recombines TRBV27 with TRBJ2-1; D is undetermined. V lost 7 bases and J 0 bases, leaving 13 bases between the germline ends. This CDR3 has 15 residues. The germline V gene has CDR1 MNHEY and CDR2 SMNVEV (reference sequence). CDR3 loop: CASTGSVSSYNEQFF. DNA of the CDR3: TGTGCCAGCACCGGTTCGGTTAGCTCCTACAATGAGCAGTTCTTC.

V and J are TRBV6-4 and TRBJ2-1, with 11 positions matching TRBD2. In germline, CDR1 is MRHNA, CDR2 SNTAGT. The ends lost 3 bases at V and 9 bases at J; junction bases unmatched: 10. The CDR3 is made up of 16 amino acids. CDR3 nucleotides: TGTGCCAGCAGTGAAGACATAGCGGGGGGGCAAGGTGAGCAGTTCTTC. This sequence encodes CASSEDIAGGQGEQFF.

The rearrangement links TRBV6-5 to TRBJ1-2; D possibly corresponds to TRBD1 (5 bases). CDR1 MNHEY and CDR2 SVGAGI come from the germline V gene. Between the trimmed V and J ends, which lost 7 bases and 3 bases, there was a span of 15 bases. The CDR3 is made up of 14 amino acids. The DNA for the CDR3 is TGTGCCAGCAAGAACATAAGGGGTGACTATGGCTACACCTTC. Translating it yields CASKNIRGDYGYTF.

The CDR3 here is CASSRPPSGVQYF. In nucleotides, the CDR3 is TGTGCCAGCTCACGCCCACCCTCAGGGGTTCAGTACTTC. The chain links TRBV18 to TRBJ2-4; tentatively, D is TRBD1 (6 bases). The germline V gene encodes CDR1 KGHSH and CDR2 LQKENI. The CDR3 runs 13 residues. Trimming removed 4 bases from V and 11 bases from J, with 15 bases in between.

The chain has TRBV12-3 or TRBV12-4 and TRBJ1-5; D unresolved. Trimming took off 6 bases at V and 7 bases at J, with 13 bases between the two ends. The length of the CDR3 is 13 residues. Written as DNA, the CDR3 is TGTGCCAGCAGCCCCGTGGAGGGACAGCCCCAGCATTTT. This sequence encodes CASSPVEGQPQHF.

This clone was seen a handful of times. The chain has TRBV27 and TRBJ1-3; D uncertain. The V end was cut by 4 bases, the J end by 0 bases, with 10 bases between. The CDR3 loop spans 15 amino acids. Germline V CDR1 and CDR2: MNHEY, SMNVEV (reference sequence). Here the CDR3 DNA reads TGTGCCAGCAGTTATTCGGGGTACTCTGGAAACACCATATATTTT. Residues: CASSYSGYSGNTIYF.

This chain links TRBV4-1 with TRBJ2-1; D not resolved. The CDR3 runs to 15 residues. V dropped 1 base and J dropped 6 bases, with 13 bases sitting between them. CDR1 and CDR2 (germline): MGHRA, YSYEKL. CDR3 sequence: CASSQGMSTVNEQFF. CDR3 nucleotides: TGCGCCAGCAGCCAAGGAATGTCCACAGTCAATGAGCAGTTCTTC.

This sequence joins TRBV6-2 or TRBV6-3 and TRBJ1-2; TRBD1 might be the D (5 bases). CDR3 length: 16 amino acids. V lost 7 bases and J 4 bases, leaving 22 bases between the germline ends. Germline CDR1 and CDR2: MNHEY and SVGEGT. The CDR3 is CASTPGAHRSLYGYTF. The CDR3 region has the DNA TGTGCCAGCACCCCTGGGGCCCACAGGTCCCTCTATGGCTACACCTTC.

V usage is TRBV7-9 and J usage is TRBJ1-2; TRBD1 might be the D (5 bases). Trimming left V 2 bases short and J 1 base short, with 14 bases between. The germline CDR1 and CDR2 sequences are SEHNR and FQNEAQ (reference sequence). The CDR3 is 16 residues long. This CDR3 is CASSLMLGGGNYGYTF. The CDR3 region has the DNA TGTGCCAGCAGCTTAATGTTGGGGGGAGGTAACTATGGCTACACCTTC. The entire variable domain, with the rest obtained from reference TRBV7-9 and TRBJ1-2, is as follows: DTGVSQNPRHKITKRGQNVTFRCDPISEHNRLYWYRQTLGQGPEFLTYFQNEAQLEKSRLLSDRFSAERPKGSFSTLEIQRTEQGDSAMYLCASSLMLGGGNYGYTFGSGTRLTVV.

In its sample, this clone was seen once. The CDR3 region has the DNA TGTGCCAGCAGCCCCAGGGGTGATACGCAGTATTTT. Its protein product is CASSPRGDTQYF. The chain combines TRBV3-1 (or the pseudogene TRBV3-2) with TRBJ2-3; possibly TRBD1 for D (6 bases). Deletions cut 4 bases from V and 6 bases from J, with 8 bases between. Per the germline V gene, CDR1 is LGHDT and CDR2 is YNNKEL (reference sequence). CDR3 length: 12 residues.

V gene TRBV20-1 combines with J gene TRBJ2-3; 9 bases fit TRBD2. J lost 8 bases, V lost 3 bases, and 18 bases had no gene match. This CDR3 has 17 residues. The germline gives CDR1 DFQATT, CDR2 SNEGSKA (reference sequence). The CDR3 loop reads CSASPRSRGLAGFTQYF. CDR3 DNA: TGCAGTGCTAGTCCGCGGAGCCGAGGGCTAGCGGGGTTTACGCAGTATTTT.

The V call is TRBV6-4, the J call TRBJ1-5, with TRBD1 matching 7 bases. Germline V gives CDR1 MRHNA, CDR2 SNTAGT. V lost 0 bases, J lost 3 bases, and 20 bases stayed unmatched. There are 21 residues in the CDR3. This CDR3 is CASSDSKSKGGHRGLNQPQHF. CDR3 sequence (DNA): TGTGCCAGCAGTGACTCGAAAAGTAAGGGGGGACACAGGGGACTCAATCAGCCCCAGCATTTT.

This chain joins TRBV12-3 or TRBV12-4 and TRBJ2-1; D is unresolved. The CDR3 contains 12 residues. V was clipped by 5 bases and J by 10 bases, with 12 bases between them. CDR3 sequence: CASSPRRREQFF. The CDR3 DNA reads TGTGCCAGCAGTCCGAGGCGGCGGGAGCAGTTCTTC.

This sequence joins TRBV6-5 and TRBJ1-1; TRBD1 agrees at 9 bases. The CDR3 is 16 residues long. Unmatched junction bases numbered 8, after V lost 2 bases and J lost 4 bases. CDR1 MNHEY and CDR2 SVGAGI come from the germline V gene. The CDR3 nucleotides are TGTGCCAGCAGTTACACGGGACAGGGAAAGGGCACTGAAGCTTTCTTT. It codes for CASSYTGQGKGTEAFF.